This T cell receptor beta chain stems from a study of cytomegalovirus exposure and HLA in healthy donors. Study-level points and caveats: In an earlier analysis, in roughly 600 donors, most V segments appeared productive either ~87% or ~30% of the time. A list of 164 TCR beta chains associated with cytomegalovirus was given. CMV serostatus alone was available as immune exposure information.

On this clone: The antigen is not known.

Researchers ran the PCR with 60 Vbeta and 13 Jbeta primers. The data were produced by immunoSEQ multiplex PCR, yet TCRdb's version contains in-frame clones alone and is incomplete. The sample includes about 150,000 clones, 80% of them seen just once. The sequence derives from a woman aged 40 to 50 in good health and CMV-seropositive. The sequenced sample was PBMCs.

CDR3 loop: CASSSGQGNNQPQHF. CDR3 DNA: TGTGCCAGCAGCTCGGGACAGGGCAACAATCAGCCCCAGCATTTT. V is TRBV7-8 and J is TRBJ1-5, with 9 bases fitting TRBD1. V shed 4 bases and J 3 bases; nucleotides not matched to a gene: 4. This CDR3 spans 15 amino acids. Germline-derived CDR1 and CDR2 are SGHVS and FQNEAQ.